Listed below are T cell receptor beta chains from one sample, sequenced in a study of cytomegalovirus exposure and HLA in healthy donors. Clones were sequenced by immunoSEQ multiplex PCR, and TCRdb holds only the in-frame ones, with some missing. The sample has over 150,000 clones; over 65% are singletons. The source material was PBMCs. The receptors derive from a woman between 25 and 40 years old in good health and CMV-seronegative. Each CDR3 is given with its conserved first and last residue. The order of the fields is J gene, clone size, D gene, V gene, CDR3 DNA, CDR3 protein. D genes are given only for firm matches. Clone sizes are given selectively: once, few, many, or a class where the clone is expanded.

TRBJ1-3 | once | TRBD1 | TRBV15 | TGTGCCACCAGCGGTCGACAGGGATCTTCTGGAAACACCATATATTTT | CATSGRQGSSGNTIYF
TRBJ2-1 | - | - | TRBV27 | TGTGCCAGCAGTTTCACAGGGCCGTCCTACAATGAGCAGTTCTTC | CASSFTGPSYNEQFF
TRBJ2-3 | - | TRBD2 | TRBV29-1 | TGCAGCGTAGCTAGGACTAGTAGCCCCGGGGATACGCAGTATTTT | CSVARTSSPGDTQYF
TRBJ2-2 | - | TRBD1 | TRBV5-4 | TGTGCCAGCAGCCCTGGACAGGGCGTGGACGGGGAGCTGTTTTTT | CASSPGQGVDGELFF
TRBJ2-7 | - | - | TRBV5-1 | TGCGCCAGCAGCTTGAGACGGAGCTCCTACGAGCAGTACTTC | CASSLRRSSYEQYF
TRBJ2-7 | - | TRBD1 | TRBV18 | TGTGCCAGCTCACCACCAGCAGGGGGATACGAGCAGTACTTC | CASSPPAGGYEQYF
TRBJ2-2 | - | TRBD1 | TRBV5-1 | TGCGCCAGCAGCTTGTGGGGACAGGGGGCGAACACCGGGGAGCTGTTTTTT | CASSLWGQGANTGELFF
TRBJ1-1 | few | TRBD1 | TRBV9 | TGTGCCAGCAGTGCCGGGACAGGGACTCGGAACACTGAAGCTTTCTTT | CASSAGTGTRNTEAFF
TRBJ2-5 | - | TRBD2 | TRBV7-7 | TGTGCTAGCAGCTCGACTAGCGGCCAAGAGACCCAGTACTTC | CASSSTSGQETQYF
TRBJ1-1 | - | - | TRBV20-1 | TGCACCCCTCCTGGAGCCACTGAAGCTTTCTTT | CTPPGATEAFF
TRBJ1-3 | - | TRBD1 | TRBV7-9 | TGTGCCAGCAGCTTGACAGGGGTAGAAAACACCATATATTTT | CASSLTGVENTIYF
TRBJ2-4 | - | - | TRBV5-6 | TGTGCCAGCAGCTCAGGAGGGGTGGGGATCAAAAACATTCAGTACTTC | CASSSGGVGIKNIQYF
TRBJ2-5 | - | TRBD2 | TRBV27 | TGTGCCAGCAGTTACAGCGGGGTTCAAGAGACCCAGTACTTC | CASSYSGVQETQYF
TRBJ2-1 | - | - | TRBV30 | TGTGCCTGGAGCATCCCGGGGAGCTCCTACAATGAGCAGTTCTTC | CAWSIPGSSYNEQFF
TRBJ2-7 | - | TRBD1 | TRBV7-9 | TGTGCCAGCAGCCGTAACTTCGCAGGGGGCCACGAGCAGTACTTC | CASSRNFAGGHEQYF
TRBJ2-7 | few | TRBD1 | TRBV15 | TGTGCCACCAGGAAGGACAGGATCTCCTACGAGCAGTACTTC | CATRKDRISYEQYF
TRBJ2-7 | - | - | TRBV27 | TGTGCCAGCAGTTTACAGGTACTGGGTTCGGACGAGCAGTACTTC | CASSLQVLGSDEQYF
TRBJ1-6 | - | - | TRBV5-1 | TGCGCCAGCAGCTTGGATACAGGTCCGTATCTCCACTTT | CASSLDTGPYLHF
TRBJ1-1 | - | - | TRBV18 | TGTGCCAGCTCACCACGGGCCCAAGGCTCAAACCCTTACGGTGAAGCTTTCTTT | CASSPRAQGSNPYGEAFF
TRBJ2-5 | - | - | TRBV16 | TGTGCCAGCAGCCCTACAGTGGGGGGACTCCAAGAGACCCAGTACTTC | CASSPTVGGLQETQYF
TRBJ2-5 | - | - | TRBV5-4 | TGTGCCAGCAGCTTGGGGGGACTCGGGGAGACCCAGTACTTC | CASSLGGLGETQYF
TRBJ2-3 | - | TRBD1 | TRBV27 | TGTGCCAGCAGTTTTTTTGCCGGGACAGGGCTGGGAGATACGCAGTATTTT | CASSFFAGTGLGDTQYF
TRBJ1-5 | - | - | TRBV18 | TGTGCCAGCTCACCATTACAGATTAATCAGCCCCAGCATTTT | CASSPLQINQPQHF
TRBJ2-5 | few | - | TRBV2 | TGTGCCAGCAGTGGCAGGGCGCAAGAGACCCAGTACTTC | CASSGRAQETQYF
TRBJ1-2 | - | - | TRBV4-1 | TGCGCCAGCAGCCAACAGTCCTACTATGGCTACACCTTC | CASSQQSYYGYTF
TRBJ2-2 | - | - | TRBV5-1 | TGCGCCAGCGCGCGGGTAGCGTCGAACACCGGGGAGCTGTTTTTT | CASARVASNTGELFF
TRBJ2-5 | few | TRBD1 | TRBV27 | TGTGCCAGCAGTCACTACCGGGACAGGGGTTCAGAGACCCAGTACTTC | CASSHYRDRGSETQYF
TRBJ2-7 | once | TRBD1 | TRBV2 | TGTGCCAGCAGTGAACAGGGGGCTTACTACGAGCAGTACTTC | CASSEQGAYYEQYF
TRBJ2-7 | - | TRBD2 | TRBV25-1 | TGTGCCAGCAGTGAGAGGGGACTAGCGGGAGTTCGCGAGCAGTACTTC | CASSERGLAGVREQYF
TRBJ2-7 | - | - | TRBV29-1 | TGCAGCGCGAAGGACAGCCCCTACGAGCAGTACTTC | CSAKDSPYEQYF
TRBJ2-2 | - | - | TRBV12-5 | TGTGCTAGTGGTTTAACTGCCACTCGAAACACCGGGGAGCTGTTTTTT | CASGLTATRNTGELFF
TRBJ2-4 | - | - | TRBV27 | TGTGCCAGCAGTTACGGGATCAAAAACATTCAGTACTTC | CASSYGIKNIQYF
TRBJ2-3 | - | TRBD1 | TRBV5-1 | TGCGCCAGCGCCTACCCCCGGGACAGGGGCACAGATACGCAGTATTTT | CASAYPRDRGTDTQYF
TRBJ1-4 | - | - | TRBV6-1 | TGTGCCAGCAGCCTACAGGGAGCAACTAATGAAAAACTGTTTTTT | CASSLQGATNEKLFF